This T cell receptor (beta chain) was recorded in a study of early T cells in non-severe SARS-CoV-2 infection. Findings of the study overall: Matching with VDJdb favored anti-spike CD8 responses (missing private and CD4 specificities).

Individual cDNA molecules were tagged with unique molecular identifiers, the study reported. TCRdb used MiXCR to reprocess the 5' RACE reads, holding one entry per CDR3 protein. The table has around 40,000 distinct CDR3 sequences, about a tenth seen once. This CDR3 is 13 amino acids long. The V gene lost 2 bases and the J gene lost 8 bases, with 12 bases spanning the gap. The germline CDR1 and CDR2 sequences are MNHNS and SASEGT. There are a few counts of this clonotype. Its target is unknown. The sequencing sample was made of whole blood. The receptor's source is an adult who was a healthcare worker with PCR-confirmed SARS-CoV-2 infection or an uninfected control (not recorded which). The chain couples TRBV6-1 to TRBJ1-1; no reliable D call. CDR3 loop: CASSERRASEAFF. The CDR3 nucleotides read TGTGCCAGCAGTGAAAGGCGGGCATCCGAAGCTTTCTTT.